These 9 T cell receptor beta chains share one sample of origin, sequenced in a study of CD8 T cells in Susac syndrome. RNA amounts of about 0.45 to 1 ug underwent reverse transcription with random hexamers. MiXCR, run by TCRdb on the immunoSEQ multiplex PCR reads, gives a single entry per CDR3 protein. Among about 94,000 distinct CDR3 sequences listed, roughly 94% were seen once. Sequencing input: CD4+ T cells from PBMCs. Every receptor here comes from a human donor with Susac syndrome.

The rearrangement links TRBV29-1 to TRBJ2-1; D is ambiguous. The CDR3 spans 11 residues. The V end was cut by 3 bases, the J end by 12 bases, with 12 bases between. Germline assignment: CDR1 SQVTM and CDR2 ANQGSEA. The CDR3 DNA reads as TGCAGCGTTGAGGCTAGAAAGGGGCAGTTCTTC. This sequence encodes CSVEARKGQFF.

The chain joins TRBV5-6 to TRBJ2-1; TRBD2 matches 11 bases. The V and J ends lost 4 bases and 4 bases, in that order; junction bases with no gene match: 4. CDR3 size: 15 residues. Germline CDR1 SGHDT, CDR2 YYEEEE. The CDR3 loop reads CASSRRLAGYNEQFF. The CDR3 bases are TGTGCCAGCAGCCGCCGACTAGCGGGGTACAATGAGCAGTTCTTC.

CDR3 amino acids: CASSPDLGRNQPQHF. CDR3 DNA sequence: TGTGCCAGCTCACCGGACTTGGGCAGGAATCAGCCCCAGCATTTT. The rearrangement joins TRBV18 to TRBJ1-5; D gene unclear. V dropped 3 bases and J dropped 4 bases, with 13 bases sitting between them. The CDR3 has 15 residues. In germline, CDR1 is KGHSH, CDR2 LQKENI.

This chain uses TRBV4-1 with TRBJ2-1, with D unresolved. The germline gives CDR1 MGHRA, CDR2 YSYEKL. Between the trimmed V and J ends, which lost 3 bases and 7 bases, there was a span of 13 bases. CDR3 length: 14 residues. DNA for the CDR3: TGCGCCAGCAGCCAGCCGACTGGGTTAAATGAGCAGTTCTTC. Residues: CASSQPTGLNEQFF.

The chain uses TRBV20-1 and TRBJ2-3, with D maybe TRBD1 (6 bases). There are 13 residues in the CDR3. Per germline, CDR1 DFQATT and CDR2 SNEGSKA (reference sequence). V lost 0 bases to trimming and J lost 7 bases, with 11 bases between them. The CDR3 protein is CSARDKDSYTQYF. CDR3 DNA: TGCAGTGCTAGAGATAAGGACAGTTATACGCAGTATTTT.

The CDR3 nucleotides read TGTGCCACCAGCAGAAAGGACAGCTCTGGAAACACCATATATTTT. Translation gives CATSRKDSSGNTIYF. The V gene is TRBV15, the J gene TRBJ1-3, with D perhaps TRBD1 (6 bases). There are 15 residues in the CDR3. The germline CDR1 and CDR2 sequences are LNHNV and YYDKDF (reference sequence). V lost 2 bases and J lost 0, with 8 bases in between. Drawing the rest from reference TRBV15 and TRBJ1-3, the complete variable domain is DAMVIQNPRYQVTQFGKPVTLSCSQTLNHNVMYWYQQKSSQAPKLLFHYYDKDFNNEADTPDNFQSRRPNTSFCFLDIRSPGLGDTAMYLCATSRKDSSGNTIYFGEGSWLTVV.

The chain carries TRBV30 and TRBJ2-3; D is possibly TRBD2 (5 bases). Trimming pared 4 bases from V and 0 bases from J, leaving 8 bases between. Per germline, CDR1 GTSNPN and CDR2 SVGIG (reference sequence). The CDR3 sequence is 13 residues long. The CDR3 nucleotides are TGTGCCTGGAACCCGGGAAGCACAGATACGCAGTATTTT. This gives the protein CAWNPGSTDTQYF.

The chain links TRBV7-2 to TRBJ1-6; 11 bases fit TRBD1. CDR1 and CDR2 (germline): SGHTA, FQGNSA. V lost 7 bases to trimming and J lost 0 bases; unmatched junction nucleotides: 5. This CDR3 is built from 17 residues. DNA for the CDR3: TGTGCCAGCACGGGACAGGGGGGCCTCTCCTATAATTCACCCCTCCACTTT. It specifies CASTGQGGLSYNSPLHF.

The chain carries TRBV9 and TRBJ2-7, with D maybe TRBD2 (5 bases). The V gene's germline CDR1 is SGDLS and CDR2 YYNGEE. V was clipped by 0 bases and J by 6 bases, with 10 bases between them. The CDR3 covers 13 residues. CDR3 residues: CASSVGGIGEQYF. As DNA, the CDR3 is TGTGCCAGCAGCGTAGGAGGGATCGGCGAGCAGTACTTC.